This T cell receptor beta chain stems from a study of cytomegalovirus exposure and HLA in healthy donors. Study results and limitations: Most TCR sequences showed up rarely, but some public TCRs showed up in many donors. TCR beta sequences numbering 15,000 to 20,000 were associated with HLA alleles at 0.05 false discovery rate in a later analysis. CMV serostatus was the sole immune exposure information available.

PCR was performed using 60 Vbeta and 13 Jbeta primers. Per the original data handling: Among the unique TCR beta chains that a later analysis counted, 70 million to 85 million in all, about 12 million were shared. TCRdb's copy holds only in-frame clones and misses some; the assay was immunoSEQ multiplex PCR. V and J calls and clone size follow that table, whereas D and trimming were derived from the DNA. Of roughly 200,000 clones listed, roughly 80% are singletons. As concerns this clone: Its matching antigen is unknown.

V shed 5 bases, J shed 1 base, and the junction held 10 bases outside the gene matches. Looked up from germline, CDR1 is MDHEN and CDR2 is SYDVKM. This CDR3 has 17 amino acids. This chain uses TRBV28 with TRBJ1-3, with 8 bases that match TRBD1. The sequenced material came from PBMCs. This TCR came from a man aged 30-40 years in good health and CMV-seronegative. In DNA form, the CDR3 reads TGTGCCAGCAGTGACGCCTTCACAGGGGGATCTGGAAACACCATATATTTT. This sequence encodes CASSDAFTGGSGNTIYF.